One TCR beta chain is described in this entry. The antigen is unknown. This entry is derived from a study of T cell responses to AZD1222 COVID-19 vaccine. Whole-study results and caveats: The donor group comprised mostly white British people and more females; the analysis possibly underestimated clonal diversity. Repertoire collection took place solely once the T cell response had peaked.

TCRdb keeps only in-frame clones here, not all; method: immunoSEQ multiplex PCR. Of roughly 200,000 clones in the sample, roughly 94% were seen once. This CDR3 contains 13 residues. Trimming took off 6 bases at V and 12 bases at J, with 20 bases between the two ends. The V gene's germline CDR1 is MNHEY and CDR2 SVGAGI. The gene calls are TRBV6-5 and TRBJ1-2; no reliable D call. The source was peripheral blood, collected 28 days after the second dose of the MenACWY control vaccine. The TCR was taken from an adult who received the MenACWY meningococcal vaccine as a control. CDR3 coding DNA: TGTGCCAGCAGCCGCCTCCCTGGTTCTCTCCACACCTTC. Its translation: CASSRLPGSLHTF.